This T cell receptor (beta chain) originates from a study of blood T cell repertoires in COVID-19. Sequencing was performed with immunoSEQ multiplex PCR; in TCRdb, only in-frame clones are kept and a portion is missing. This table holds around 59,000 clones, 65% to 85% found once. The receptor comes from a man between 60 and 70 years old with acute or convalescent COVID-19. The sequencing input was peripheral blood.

The CDR3 here is CASLTGNTEAFF. In DNA, the CDR3 is TGTGCCAGCCTGACAGGGAACACTGAAGCTTTCTTT. The gene calls are TRBV6-5 and TRBJ1-1; TRBD1 is a possible D gene (6 bases). The CDR3 is made up of 12 amino acids. V was shortened by 8 bases and J by 1 base, with 8 bases between the two germline ends. CDR1 and CDR2 (germline): MNHEY, SVGAGI.